This TCR beta chain was captured by sequencing in a study of preoperative IRX-2 immunotherapy in early breast cancer. TCRdb's table, derived via immunoSEQ multiplex PCR, lists solely in-frame clones and lacks some. Of roughly 34,000 clones listed, roughly 90% are singletons. Deletions cut 3 bases from V and 3 bases from J, with 8 bases between. There are 13 residues in the CDR3. Indicated treatment: preoperative locoregional IRX-2 cytokine immunotherapy. Preoperative locoregional IRX-2 cytokine immunotherapy was tested in the phase Ib source study. This clonotype was obtained from a human donor with breast cancer. Sequenced material: tumor tissue, taken after IRX-2 immunotherapy. The chain has TRBV7-1 and TRBJ2-5; D possibly corresponds to TRBD2 (5 bases). TRBV7-1 qualifies as an ORF whose function is uncertain. The CDR3, as DNA: TGTGCCAGCAGCTCCAAGCGGAAAGAGACCCAGTACTTC. It is translated as CASSSKRKETQYF.